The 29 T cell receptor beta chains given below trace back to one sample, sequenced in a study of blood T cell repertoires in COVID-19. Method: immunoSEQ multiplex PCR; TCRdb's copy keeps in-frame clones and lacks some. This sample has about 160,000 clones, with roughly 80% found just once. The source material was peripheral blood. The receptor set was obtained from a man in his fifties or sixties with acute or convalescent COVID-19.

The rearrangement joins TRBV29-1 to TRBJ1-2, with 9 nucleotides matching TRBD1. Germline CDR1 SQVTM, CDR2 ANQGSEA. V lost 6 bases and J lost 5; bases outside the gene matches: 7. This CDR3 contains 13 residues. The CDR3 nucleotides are TGCAGCGTGAACAGGGGGCCGGGGTATGGCTACACCTTC. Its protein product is CSVNRGPGYGYTF.

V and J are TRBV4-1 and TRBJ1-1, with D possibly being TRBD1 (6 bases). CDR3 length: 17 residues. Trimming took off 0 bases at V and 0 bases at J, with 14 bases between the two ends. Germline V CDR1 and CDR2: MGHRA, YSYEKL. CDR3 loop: CASSQDEAGVLNTEAFF. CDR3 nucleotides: TGCGCCAGCAGCCAAGATGAGGCAGGGGTCCTGAACACTGAAGCTTTCTTT.

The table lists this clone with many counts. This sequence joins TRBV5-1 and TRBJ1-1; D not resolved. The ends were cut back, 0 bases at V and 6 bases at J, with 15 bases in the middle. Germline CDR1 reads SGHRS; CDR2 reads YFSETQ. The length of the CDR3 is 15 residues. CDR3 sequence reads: CASSLDGWRSPEAFF. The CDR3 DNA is TGCGCCAGCAGCTTGGATGGTTGGCGGAGCCCTGAAGCTTTCTTT.

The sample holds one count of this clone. CDR3 sequence (DNA): TGTGCCAGCAGCCCCGGACTAGCGGGGGCCCAAGAGACCCAGTACTTC. Residues: CASSPGLAGAQETQYF. The chain employs TRBV9 and TRBJ2-5, with 13 positions matching TRBD2. The CDR3 covers 16 residues. V lost 4 bases, J lost 1 base, and 4 bases stayed unmatched. Germline V gene sequence: CDR1 SGDLS, CDR2 YYNGEE.

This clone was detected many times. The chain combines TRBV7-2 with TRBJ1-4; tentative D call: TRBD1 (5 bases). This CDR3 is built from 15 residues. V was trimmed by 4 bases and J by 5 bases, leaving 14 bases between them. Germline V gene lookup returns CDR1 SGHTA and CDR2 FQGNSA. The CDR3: CASSSMMGRNEKLFF. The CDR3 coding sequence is TGTGCCAGCAGCTCCATGATGGGGCGAAATGAAAAACTGTTTTTT.

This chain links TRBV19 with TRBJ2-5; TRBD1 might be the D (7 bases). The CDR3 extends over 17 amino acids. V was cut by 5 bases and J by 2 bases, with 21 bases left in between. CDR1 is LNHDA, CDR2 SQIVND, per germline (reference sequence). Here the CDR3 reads CASSPPRGEQGQETQYF. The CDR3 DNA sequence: TGTGCCAGTAGTCCACCCAGGGGGGAACAGGGACAAGAGACCCAGTACTTC.

The CDR3 bases are TGTGCCAGCAGCTTGGGGGCAGGGGTACCCTACACAGATACGCAGTATTTT. It is translated as CASSLGAGVPYTDTQYF. The chain has TRBV5-4 and TRBJ2-3; D might be TRBD1 (6 bases). V lost 0 bases, J lost 2 bases, and 16 bases lay in between. The CDR3 is 17 residues long. Per the germline V gene, CDR1 is SGHNT and CDR2 is YYREEE (reference sequence). The full variable domain, in which reference TRBV5-4 and TRBJ2-3 provide the parts outside the CDR3, is ETGVTQSPTHLIKTRGQQVTLRCSSQSGHNTVSWYQQALGQGPQFIFQYYREEENGRGNFPPRFSGLQFPNYSSELNVNALELDDSALYLCASSLGAGVPYTDTQYFGPGTRLTVL.

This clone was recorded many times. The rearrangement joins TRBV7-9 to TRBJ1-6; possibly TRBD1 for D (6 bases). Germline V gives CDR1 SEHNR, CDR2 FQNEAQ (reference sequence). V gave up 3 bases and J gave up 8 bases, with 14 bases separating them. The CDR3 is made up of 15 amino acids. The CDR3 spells CASSLDRGGYSPLHF. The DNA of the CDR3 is TGTGCCAGCAGCTTGGACAGAGGGGGTTATTCACCCCTCCACTTT.

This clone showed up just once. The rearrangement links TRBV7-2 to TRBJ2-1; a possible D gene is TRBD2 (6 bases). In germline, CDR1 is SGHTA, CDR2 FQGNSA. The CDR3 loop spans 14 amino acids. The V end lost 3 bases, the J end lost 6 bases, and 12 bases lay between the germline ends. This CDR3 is CASSFSGALNEQFF. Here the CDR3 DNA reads TGTGCCAGCAGCTTTAGCGGAGCGCTCAATGAGCAGTTCTTC.

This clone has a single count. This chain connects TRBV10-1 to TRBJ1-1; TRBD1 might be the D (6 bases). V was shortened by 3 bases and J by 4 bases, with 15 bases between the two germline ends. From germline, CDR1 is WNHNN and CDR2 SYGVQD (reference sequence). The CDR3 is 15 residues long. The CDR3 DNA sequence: TGCGCCAGCAGTGAATCCCAGGGGCAGGGCACTGAAGCTTTCTTT. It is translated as CASSESQGQGTEAFF.

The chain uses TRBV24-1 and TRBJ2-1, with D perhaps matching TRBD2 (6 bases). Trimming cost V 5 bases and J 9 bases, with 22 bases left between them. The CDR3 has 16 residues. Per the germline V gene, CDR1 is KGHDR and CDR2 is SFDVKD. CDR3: CATSGPPAGRGSEQFF. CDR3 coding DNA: TGTGCCACCAGTGGCCCGCCCGCAGGTCGGGGGAGTGAGCAGTTCTTC.

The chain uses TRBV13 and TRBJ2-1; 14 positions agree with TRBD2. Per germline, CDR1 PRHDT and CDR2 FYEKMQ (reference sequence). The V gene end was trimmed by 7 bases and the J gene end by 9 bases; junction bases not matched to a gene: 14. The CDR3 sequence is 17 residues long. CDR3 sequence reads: CASTVTTGLAGGGEQFF. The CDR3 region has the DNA TGTGCCAGCACCGTTACCACCGGACTAGCGGGGGGAGGTGAGCAGTTCTTC.

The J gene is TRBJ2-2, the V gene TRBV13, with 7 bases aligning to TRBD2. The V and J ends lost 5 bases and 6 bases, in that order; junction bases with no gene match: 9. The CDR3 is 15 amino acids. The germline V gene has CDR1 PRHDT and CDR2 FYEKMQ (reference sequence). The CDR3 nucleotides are TGTGCCAGCAGCCGCGGACTAGGCCTTGCCGGGGAGCTGTTTTTT. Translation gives CASSRGLGLAGELFF.

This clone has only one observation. The CDR3 sequence is CASSVLAGGSGHYNEQFF. CDR3 sequence (DNA): TGTGCCAGTAGTGTTCTCGCGGGGGGTAGCGGGCACTACAATGAGCAGTTCTTC. This sequence joins TRBV19 and TRBJ2-1, with 8 positions matching TRBD2. Trimming cost V 5 bases and J 3 bases; bases outside gene matches: 15. The CDR3 contains 18 residues. CDR1 LNHDA and CDR2 SQIVND come from the germline V gene (reference sequence).

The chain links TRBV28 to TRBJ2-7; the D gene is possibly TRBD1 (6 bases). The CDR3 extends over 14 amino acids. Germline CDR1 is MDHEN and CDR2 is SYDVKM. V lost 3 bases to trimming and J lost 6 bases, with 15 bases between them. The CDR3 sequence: CASSFSGAWGEQYF. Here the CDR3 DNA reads TGTGCCAGCAGTTTCTCAGGGGCTTGGGGCGAGCAGTACTTC.

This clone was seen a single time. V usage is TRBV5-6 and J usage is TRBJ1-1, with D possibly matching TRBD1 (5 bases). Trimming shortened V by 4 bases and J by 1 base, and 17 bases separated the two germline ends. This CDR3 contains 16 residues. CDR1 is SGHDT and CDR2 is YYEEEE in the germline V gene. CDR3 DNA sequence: TGTGCCAGCAGCACGATCATACAGGCAAGGAACACTGAAGCTTTCTTT. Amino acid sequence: CASSTIIQARNTEAFF.

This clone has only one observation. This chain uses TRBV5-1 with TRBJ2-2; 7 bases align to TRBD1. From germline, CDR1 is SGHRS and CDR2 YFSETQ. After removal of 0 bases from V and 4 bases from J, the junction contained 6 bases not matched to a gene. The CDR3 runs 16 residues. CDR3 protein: CASSLGGQHTTGELFF. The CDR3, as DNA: TGCGCCAGCAGCTTGGGGGGACAGCACACCACCGGGGAGCTGTTTTTT.

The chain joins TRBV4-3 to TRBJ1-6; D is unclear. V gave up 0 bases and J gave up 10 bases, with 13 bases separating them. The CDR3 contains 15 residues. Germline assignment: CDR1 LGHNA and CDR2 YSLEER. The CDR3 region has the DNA TGCGCCAGCAGCCAAGATTTGACGGGGAGGTCACCCCTCCACTTT. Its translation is CASSQDLTGRSPLHF.

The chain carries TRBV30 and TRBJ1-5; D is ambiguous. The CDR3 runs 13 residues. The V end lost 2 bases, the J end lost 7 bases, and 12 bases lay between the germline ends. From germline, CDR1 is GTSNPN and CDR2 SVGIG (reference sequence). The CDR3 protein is CAWSFLRGQPQHF. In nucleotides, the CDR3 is TGTGCCTGGAGTTTTCTGCGCGGACAGCCCCAGCATTTT.

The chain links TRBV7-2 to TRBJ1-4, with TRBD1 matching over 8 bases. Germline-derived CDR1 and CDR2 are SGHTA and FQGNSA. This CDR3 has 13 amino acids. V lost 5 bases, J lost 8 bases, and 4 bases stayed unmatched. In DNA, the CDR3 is TGTGCCAGCAGCGGACAGGGAAGCGAAAAACTGTTTTTT. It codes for CASSGQGSEKLFF.

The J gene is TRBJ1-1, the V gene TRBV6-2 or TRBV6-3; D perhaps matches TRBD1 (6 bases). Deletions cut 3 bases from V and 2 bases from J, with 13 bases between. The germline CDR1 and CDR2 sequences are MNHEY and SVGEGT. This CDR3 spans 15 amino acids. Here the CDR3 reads CASSYVGAGNTEAFF. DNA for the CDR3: TGTGCCAGCAGTTATGTGGGGGCGGGCAACACTGAAGCTTTCTTT.

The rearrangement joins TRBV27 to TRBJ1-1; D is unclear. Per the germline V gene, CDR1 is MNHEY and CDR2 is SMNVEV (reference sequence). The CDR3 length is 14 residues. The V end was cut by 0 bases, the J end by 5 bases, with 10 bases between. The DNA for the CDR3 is TGTGCCAGCAGTTTATCGATCCGAGGGACTGAAGCTTTCTTT. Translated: CASSLSIRGTEAFF.

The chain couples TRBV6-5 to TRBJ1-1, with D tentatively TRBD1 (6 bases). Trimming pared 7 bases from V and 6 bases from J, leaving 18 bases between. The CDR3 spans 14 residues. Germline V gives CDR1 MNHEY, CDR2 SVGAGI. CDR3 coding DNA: TGTGCCAGCAAGGGGGGGGGCCTGAGCGCTGAAGCTTTCTTT. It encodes CASKGGGLSAEAFF.

In DNA, the CDR3 is TGTGCCAGCAGTTTTAACCCCAAGTTTGTGGGCACGGGGTACCAAGAGACCCAGTACTTC. Its translation is CASSFNPKFVGTGYQETQYF. The chain couples TRBV6-2 or TRBV6-3 to TRBJ2-5; TRBD2 might be the D (5 bases). Germline CDR1 is MNHEY and CDR2 is SVGEGT. V lost 4 bases to trimming and J lost 0 bases, with 27 bases between them. The CDR3 has 20 amino acids.

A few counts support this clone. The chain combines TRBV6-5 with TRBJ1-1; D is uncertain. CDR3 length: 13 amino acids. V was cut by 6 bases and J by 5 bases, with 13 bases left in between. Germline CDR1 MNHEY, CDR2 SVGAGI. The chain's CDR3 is CASRLRLGTEAFF. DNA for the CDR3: TGTGCCAGCAGACTACGTCTTGGGACTGAAGCTTTCTTT.

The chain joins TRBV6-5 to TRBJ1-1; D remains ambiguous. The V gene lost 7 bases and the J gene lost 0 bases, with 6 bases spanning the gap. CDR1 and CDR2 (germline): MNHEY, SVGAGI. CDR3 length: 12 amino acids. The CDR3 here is CASTVMNTEAFF. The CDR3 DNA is TGTGCCAGCACGGTCATGAACACTGAAGCTTTCTTT.

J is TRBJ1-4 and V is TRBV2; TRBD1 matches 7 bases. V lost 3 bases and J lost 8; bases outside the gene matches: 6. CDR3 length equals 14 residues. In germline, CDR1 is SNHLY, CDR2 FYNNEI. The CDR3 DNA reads TGTGCCAGCAGTGACCAGGGGGGAAAAGAAAAACTGTTTTTT. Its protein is CASSDQGGKEKLFF.

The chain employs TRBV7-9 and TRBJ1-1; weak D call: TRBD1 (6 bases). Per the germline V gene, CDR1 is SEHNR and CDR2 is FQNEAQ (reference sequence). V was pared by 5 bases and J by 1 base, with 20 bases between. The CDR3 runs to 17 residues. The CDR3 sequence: CASSQESRGEENTEAFF. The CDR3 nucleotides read TGTGCCAGCAGCCAAGAGTCCAGGGGCGAGGAGAACACTGAAGCTTTCTTT.

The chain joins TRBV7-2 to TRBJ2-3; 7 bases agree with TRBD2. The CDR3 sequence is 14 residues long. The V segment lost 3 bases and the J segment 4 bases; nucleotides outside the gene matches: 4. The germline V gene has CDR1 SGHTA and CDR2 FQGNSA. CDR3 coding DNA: TGTGCCAGCAGCTTTCTGGGAGGGGCAGATACGCAGTATTTT. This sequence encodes CASSFLGGADTQYF.